Listed here are 7 T cell receptor beta chains from one sample, sequenced in a study of blood T cell repertoires in COVID-19. Generated by immunoSEQ multiplex PCR, the TCRdb table keeps only in-frame clones and is missing some. Of 200,000 to 250,000 clones listed, roughly 88% are singletons. The sample comprised PBMCs or T cells enriched from blood (not recorded which). Receptors were obtained from a woman aged 50 to 60 with acute COVID-19.

As DNA, the CDR3 is TGTGCCAGCAGTTTCCCCCTCACGGGAGTCGAAGATACGCAGTATTTT. Translating gives CASSFPLTGVEDTQYF. The chain carries TRBV28 and TRBJ2-3; tentatively, D is TRBD2 (6 bases). Trimming stripped 3 bases from V and 5 bases from J, with 18 bases between. The CDR3 spans 16 residues. The V gene's germline CDR1 is MDHEN and CDR2 SYDVKM.

A word on this clone: Different DNA sequences within this sample yield the same CDR3. This chain uses TRBV5-1 with TRBJ2-3; no clear D gene. Germline V lookup: CDR1 SGHRS, CDR2 YFSETQ. V was cut by 0 bases and J by 1 base, with 3 bases left in between. This CDR3 comprises 13 residues. The CDR3 sequence: CASSLAGTDTQYF. The CDR3, as DNA: TGCGCCAGCAGCTTGGCGGGCACAGATACGCAGTATTTT.

The chain couples TRBV5-1 to TRBJ1-2; D possibly corresponds to TRBD1 (6 bases). Looked up from germline, CDR1 is SGHRS and CDR2 is YFSETQ. Trimming stripped 3 bases from V and 2 bases from J, with 23 bases between. CDR3 size: 18 residues. In DNA, the CDR3 is TGCGCCAGCAGCTCAACCCCACCGGGACACCTCACCAACTATGGCTACACCTTC. It is translated as CASSSTPPGHLTNYGYTF.

The chain is built from TRBV7-3 and TRBJ2-3, with TRBD2 matching 9 bases. The CDR3 consists of 15 residues. Germline V gene lookup returns CDR1 SGHTA and CDR2 FQGTGA. The J segment lost 4 bases and the V segment lost 5 bases, leaving 7 bases of the junction unmatched. This chain's CDR3 is CASSLASGTPDTQYF. The CDR3 nucleotides read TGTGCCAGCAGCCTCGCTAGCGGGACCCCAGATACGCAGTATTTT.

The chain combines TRBV7-8 with TRBJ2-2, with D maybe TRBD2 (6 bases). The CDR3 is 13 amino acids. Germline V gene lookup returns CDR1 SGHVS and CDR2 FQNEAQ. The germline V and J ends were trimmed by 5 bases and 4 bases, with 8 bases remaining between them. The chain's CDR3 is CASSAGGTGELFF. The CDR3 bases are TGTGCCAGCAGCGCCGGGGGCACCGGGGAGCTGTTTTTT. The variable domain in full, with the rest retrieved from reference TRBV7-8 and TRBJ2-2, is GAGVSQSPRYKVAKRGQDVALRCDPISGHVSLFWYQQALGQGPEFLTYFQNEAQLDKSGLPSDRFFAERPEGSVSTLKIQRTQQEDSAVYLCASSAGGTGELFFGEGSRLTVL.

The V gene is TRBV7-9, the J gene TRBJ2-3; TRBD1 matches at 8 bases. This CDR3 region has 17 residues. The ends lost 5 bases at V and 3 bases at J; junction bases unmatched: 13. Germline V CDR1 and CDR2: SEHNR, FQNEAQ (reference sequence). CDR3 amino acids: CASSPGQGEGATDTQYF. CDR3 in DNA: TGTGCCAGCAGCCCAGGACAGGGTGAGGGTGCAACAGATACGCAGTATTTT.

This chain connects TRBV4-1 to TRBJ2-1; 9 bases fit TRBD2. The CDR3 has 12 amino acids. Germline V gene data show CDR1 as MGHRA and CDR2 as YSYEKL. With 4 bases clipped from V and 9 bases from J, the junction kept 1 base outside the gene matches. CDR3 sequence reads: CASSLAGVEQFF. The CDR3 DNA reads TGCGCCAGCAGCCTAGCGGGAGTTGAGCAGTTCTTC.